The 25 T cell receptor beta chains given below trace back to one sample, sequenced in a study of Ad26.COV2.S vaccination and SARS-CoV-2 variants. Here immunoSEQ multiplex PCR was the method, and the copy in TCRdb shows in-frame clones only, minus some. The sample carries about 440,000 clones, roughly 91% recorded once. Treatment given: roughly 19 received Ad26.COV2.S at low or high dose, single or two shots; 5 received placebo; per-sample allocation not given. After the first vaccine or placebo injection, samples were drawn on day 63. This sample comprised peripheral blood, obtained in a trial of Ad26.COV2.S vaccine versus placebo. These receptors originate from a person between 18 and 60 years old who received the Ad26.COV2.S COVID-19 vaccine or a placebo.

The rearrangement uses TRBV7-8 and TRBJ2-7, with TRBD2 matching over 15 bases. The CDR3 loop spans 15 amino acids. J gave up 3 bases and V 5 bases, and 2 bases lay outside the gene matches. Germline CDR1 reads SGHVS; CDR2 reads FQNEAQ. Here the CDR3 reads CASSTGLAGGYEQYF. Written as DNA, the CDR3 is TGTGCCAGCAGCACGGGACTAGCGGGAGGCTACGAGCAGTACTTC.

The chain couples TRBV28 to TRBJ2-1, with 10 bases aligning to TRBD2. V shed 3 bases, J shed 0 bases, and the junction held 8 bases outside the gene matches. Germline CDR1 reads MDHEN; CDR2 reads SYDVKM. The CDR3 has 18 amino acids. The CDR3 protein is CASSFNQREGHSYNEQFF. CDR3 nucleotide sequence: TGTGCCAGCAGTTTTAACCAGCGGGAGGGCCACTCCTACAATGAGCAGTTCTTC.

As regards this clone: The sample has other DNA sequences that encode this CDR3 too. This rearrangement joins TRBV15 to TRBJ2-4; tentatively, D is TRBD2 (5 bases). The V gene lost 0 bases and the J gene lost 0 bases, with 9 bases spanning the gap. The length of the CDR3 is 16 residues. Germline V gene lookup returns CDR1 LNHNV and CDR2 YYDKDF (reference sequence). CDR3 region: CATSRDRGIAKNIQYF. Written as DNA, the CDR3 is TGTGCCACCAGCAGAGATCGAGGGATAGCCAAAAACATTCAGTACTTC. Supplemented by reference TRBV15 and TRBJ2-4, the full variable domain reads DAMVIQNPRYQVTQFGKPVTLSCSQTLNHNVMYWYQQKSSQAPKLLFHYYDKDFNNEADTPDNFQSRRPNTSFCFLDIRSPGLGDTAMYLCATSRDRGIAKNIQYFGAGTRLSVL.

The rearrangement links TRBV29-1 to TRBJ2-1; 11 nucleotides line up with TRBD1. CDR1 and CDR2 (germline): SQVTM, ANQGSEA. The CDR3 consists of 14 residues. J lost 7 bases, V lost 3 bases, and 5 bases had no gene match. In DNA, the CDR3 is TGCAGCGTTGATGAGGGACAGGGGGTAAATGAGCAGTTCTTC. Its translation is CSVDEGQGVNEQFF.

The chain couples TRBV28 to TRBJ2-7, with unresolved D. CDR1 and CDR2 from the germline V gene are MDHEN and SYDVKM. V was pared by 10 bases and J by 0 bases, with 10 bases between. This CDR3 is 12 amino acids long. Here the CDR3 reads CATRRNSYEQYF. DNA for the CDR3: TGTGCCACCCGACGGAACTCCTACGAGCAGTACTTC.

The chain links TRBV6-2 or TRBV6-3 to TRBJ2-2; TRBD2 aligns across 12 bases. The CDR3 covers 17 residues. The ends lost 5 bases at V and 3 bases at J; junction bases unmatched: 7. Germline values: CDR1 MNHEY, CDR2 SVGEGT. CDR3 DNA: TGTGCCAGCAGTCTCCTGACTAGCGGGAGTTACACCGGGGAGCTGTTTTTT. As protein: CASSLLTSGSYTGELFF.

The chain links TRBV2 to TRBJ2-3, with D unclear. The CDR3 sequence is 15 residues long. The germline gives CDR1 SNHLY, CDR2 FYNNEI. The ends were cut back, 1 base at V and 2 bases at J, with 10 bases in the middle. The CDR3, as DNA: TGTGCCAGCAGTGAAGAGGGCTATCCCACAGATACGCAGTATTTT. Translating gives CASSEEGYPTDTQYF.

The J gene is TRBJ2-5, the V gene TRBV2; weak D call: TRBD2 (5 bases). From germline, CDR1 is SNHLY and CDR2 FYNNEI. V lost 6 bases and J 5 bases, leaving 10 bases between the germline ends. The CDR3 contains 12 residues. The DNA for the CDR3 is TGTGCCAGCAGGGAGGAGGTGGAGACCCAGTACTTC. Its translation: CASREEVETQYF. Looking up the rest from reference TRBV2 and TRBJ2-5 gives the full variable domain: EPEVTQTPSHQVTQMGQEVILRCVPISNHLYFYWYRQILGQKVEFLVSFYNNEISEKSEIFDDQFSVERPDGSNFTLKIRSTKLEDSAMYFCASREEVETQYFGPGTRLLVL.

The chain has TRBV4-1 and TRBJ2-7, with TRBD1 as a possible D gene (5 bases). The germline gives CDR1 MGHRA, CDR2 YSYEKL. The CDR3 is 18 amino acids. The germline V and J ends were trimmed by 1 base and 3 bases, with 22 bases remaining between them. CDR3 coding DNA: TGCGCCAGCAGCCAAGGGGGTTGGAGCTTAAGACAGAACTACGAGCAGTACTTC. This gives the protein CASSQGGWSLRQNYEQYF.

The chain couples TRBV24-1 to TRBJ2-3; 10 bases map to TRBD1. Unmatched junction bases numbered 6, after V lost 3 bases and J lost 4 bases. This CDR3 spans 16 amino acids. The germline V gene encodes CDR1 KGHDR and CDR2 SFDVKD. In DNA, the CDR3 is TGTGCCACCAGTGATCAAGGACAGGGGGAAGCAGATACGCAGTATTTT. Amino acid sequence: CATSDQGQGEADTQYF.

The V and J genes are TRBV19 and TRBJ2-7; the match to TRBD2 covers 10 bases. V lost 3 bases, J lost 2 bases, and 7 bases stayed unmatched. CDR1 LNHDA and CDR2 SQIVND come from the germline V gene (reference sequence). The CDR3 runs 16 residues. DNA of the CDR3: TGTGCCAGTAGTATCGGCGGGACTAGCGTTACCTACGAGCAGTACTTC. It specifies CASSIGGTSVTYEQYF.

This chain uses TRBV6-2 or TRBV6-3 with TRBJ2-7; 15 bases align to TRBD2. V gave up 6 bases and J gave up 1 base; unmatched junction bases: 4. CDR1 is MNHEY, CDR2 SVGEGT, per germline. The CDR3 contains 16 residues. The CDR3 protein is CASSRGLAGGSYEQYF. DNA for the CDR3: TGTGCCAGCAGCCGAGGACTAGCGGGAGGGTCCTACGAGCAGTACTTC.

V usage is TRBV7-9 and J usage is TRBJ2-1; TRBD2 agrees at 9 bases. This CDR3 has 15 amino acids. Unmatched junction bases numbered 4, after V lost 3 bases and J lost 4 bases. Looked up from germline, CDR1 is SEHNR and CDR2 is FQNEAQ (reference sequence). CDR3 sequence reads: CASSLGLAGYNEQFF. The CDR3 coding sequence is TGTGCCAGCAGCTTGGGACTAGCAGGATACAATGAGCAGTTCTTC.

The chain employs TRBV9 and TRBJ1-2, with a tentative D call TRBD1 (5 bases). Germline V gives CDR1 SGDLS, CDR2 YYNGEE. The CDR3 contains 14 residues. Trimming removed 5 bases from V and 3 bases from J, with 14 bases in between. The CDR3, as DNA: TGTGCCAGCAGTGGACCGGGACGTGACTATGGCTACACCTTC. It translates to CASSGPGRDYGYTF.

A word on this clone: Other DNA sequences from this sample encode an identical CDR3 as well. The CDR3 loop is CASSLSGETQYF. As DNA, the CDR3 is TGTGCCAGCAGTTTATCAGGGGAGACCCAGTACTTC. This sequence joins TRBV27 and TRBJ2-5; D is ambiguous. The CDR3 is 12 residues long. The germline gives CDR1 MNHEY, CDR2 SMNVEV (reference sequence). V lost 0 bases, J lost 5 bases, and 4 bases lay in between.

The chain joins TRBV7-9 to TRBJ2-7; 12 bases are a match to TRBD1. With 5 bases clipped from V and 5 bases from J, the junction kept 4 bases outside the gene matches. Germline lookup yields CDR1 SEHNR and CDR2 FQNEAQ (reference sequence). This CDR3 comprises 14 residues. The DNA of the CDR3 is TGTGCCAGCAGCAAGGGACAGGGGGCCAACGAGCAGTACTTC. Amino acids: CASSKGQGANEQYF.

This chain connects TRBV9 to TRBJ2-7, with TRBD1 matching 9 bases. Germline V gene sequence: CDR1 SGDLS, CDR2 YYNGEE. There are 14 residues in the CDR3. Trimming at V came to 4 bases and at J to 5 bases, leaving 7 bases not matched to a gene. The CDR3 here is CASSLGQGPHEQYF. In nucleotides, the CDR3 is TGTGCCAGCAGCTTGGGACAGGGACCCCACGAGCAGTACTTC.

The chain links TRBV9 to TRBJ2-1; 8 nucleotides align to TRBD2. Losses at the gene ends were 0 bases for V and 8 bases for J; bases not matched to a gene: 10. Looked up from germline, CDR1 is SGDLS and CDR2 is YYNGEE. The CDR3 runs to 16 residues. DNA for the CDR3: TGTGCCAGCAGCGTAGGGGAGCGGGAGAAGAAGGATGAGCAGTTCTTC. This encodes CASSVGEREKKDEQFF.

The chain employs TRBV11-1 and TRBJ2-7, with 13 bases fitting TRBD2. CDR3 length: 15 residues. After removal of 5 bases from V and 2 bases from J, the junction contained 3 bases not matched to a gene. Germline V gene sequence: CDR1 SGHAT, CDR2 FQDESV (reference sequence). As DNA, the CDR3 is TGTGCCAGCAGCGCGGGGACTAGCGGGACCTACGAGCAGTACTTC. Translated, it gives CASSAGTSGTYEQYF.

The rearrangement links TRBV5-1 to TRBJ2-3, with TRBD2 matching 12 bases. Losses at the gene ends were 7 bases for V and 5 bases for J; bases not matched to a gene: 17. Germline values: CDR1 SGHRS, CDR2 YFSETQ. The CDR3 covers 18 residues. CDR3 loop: CASLTFHTSGRSGDTQYF. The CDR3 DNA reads TGCGCCAGCCTGACTTTCCATACTAGCGGGAGGAGTGGAGATACGCAGTATTTT.

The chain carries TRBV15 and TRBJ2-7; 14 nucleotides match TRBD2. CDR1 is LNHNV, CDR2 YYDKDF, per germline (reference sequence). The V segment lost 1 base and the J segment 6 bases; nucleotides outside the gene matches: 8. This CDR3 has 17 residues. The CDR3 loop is CATSRAGTSGSAREQYF. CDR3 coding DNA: TGTGCCACCAGCAGAGCCGGGACTAGCGGGAGTGCCCGCGAGCAGTACTTC.

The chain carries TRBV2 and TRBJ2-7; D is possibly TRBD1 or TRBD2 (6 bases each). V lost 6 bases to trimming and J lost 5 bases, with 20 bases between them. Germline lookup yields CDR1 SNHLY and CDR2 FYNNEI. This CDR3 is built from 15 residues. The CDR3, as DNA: TGTGCCAGCAGACTTTTACAGGGAGGTGTCGACGAGCAGTACTTC. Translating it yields CASRLLQGGVDEQYF.

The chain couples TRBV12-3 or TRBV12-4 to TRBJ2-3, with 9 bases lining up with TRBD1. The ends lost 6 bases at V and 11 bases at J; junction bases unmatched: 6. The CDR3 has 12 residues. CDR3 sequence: CASSPDRGGQYF. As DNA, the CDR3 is TGTGCCAGCAGCCCGGACAGGGGAGGGCAGTATTTT.

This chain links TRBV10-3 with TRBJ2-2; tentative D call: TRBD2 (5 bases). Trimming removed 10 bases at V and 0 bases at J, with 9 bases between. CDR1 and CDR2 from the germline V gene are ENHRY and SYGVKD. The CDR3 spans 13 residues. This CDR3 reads CARTETNTGELFF. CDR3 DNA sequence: TGTGCCAGGACTGAAACGAACACCGGGGAGCTGTTTTTT.

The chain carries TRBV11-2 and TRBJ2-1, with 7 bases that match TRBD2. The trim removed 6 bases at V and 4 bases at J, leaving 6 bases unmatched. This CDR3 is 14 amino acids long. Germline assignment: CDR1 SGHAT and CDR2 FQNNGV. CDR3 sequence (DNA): TGTGCCAGCAGTGCCCGGGGGGTTTACAATGAGCAGTTCTTC. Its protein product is CASSARGVYNEQFF.